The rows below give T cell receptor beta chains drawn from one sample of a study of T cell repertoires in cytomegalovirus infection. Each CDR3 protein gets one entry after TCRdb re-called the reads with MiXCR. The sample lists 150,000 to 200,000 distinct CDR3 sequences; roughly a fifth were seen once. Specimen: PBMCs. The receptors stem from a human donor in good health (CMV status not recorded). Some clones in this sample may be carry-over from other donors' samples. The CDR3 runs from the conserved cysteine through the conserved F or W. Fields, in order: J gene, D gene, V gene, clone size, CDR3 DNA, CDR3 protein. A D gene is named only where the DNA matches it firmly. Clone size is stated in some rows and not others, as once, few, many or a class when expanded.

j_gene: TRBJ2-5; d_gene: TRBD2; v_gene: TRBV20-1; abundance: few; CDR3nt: TGCAGTAGACTAGCCTCGGACCAAGAGACCCAGTACTTC; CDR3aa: CSRLASDQETQYF
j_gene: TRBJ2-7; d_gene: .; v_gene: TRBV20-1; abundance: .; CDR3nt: TGCAGTGCTAGAGATGTGGGGGGGGGCCCCCACGAGCAGTACTTC; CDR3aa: CSARDVGGGPHEQYF
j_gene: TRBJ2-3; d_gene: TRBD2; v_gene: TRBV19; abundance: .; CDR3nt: TGTGCCAGTAGTTGGACTAGCGGAAGCACAGATACGCAGTATTTT; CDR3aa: CASSWTSGSTDTQYF
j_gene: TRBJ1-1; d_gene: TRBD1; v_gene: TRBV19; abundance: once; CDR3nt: TGTGCCAGTAGTATACTCGAGACAGGGGGCGATCGGTTTCTCGAAGCTTTCTTT; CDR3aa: CASSILETGGDRFLEAFF
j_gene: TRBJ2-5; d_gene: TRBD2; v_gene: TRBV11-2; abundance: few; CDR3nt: TGTGCCAGCAGCTTAAGCCCACTAGCGGGAGAGACCCAGTACTTC; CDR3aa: CASSLSPLAGETQYF
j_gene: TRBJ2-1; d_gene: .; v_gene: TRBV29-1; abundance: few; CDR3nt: TGCAGCGTTGTGGGAACACACATAATTTATGAGCAGTTCTTC; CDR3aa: CSVVGTHIIYEQFF
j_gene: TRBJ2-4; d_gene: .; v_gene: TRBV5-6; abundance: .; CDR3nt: TGTGCCAGCAGCACAAACGCGGGGCTCAGCGACATTCCGTACTTC; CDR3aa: CASSTNAGLSDIPYF
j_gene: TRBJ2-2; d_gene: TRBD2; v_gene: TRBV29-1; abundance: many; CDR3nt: TGCAGCGTTTCGGCGGGAGGGTGGGTAGGTAGCGCCGGGGAGCTGTTTTTT; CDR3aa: CSVSAGGWVGSAGELFF
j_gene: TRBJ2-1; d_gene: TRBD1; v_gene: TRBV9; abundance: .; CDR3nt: TGTGCCAGCTCGATCTGGGACAGCAACAATGAGCAGTTCTTC; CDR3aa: CASSIWDSNNEQFF
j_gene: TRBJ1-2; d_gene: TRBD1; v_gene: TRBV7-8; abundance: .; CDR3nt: TGTGCCAGCAGCTTAGCTGGGACAGAGACCTATGGCTACACCTTC; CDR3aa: CASSLAGTETYGYTF
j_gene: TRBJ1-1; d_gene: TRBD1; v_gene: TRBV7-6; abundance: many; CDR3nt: TGTGCCAGCAGCCCGGGACAGGGAATGAACACTGAAGCTTTCTTT; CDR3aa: CASSPGQGMNTEAFF
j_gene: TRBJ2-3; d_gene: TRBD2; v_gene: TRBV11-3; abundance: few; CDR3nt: TGTGCCAGCAGCTTACGTGGGAGGGCCTCAGATACGCAGTATTTT; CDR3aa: CASSLRGRASDTQYF
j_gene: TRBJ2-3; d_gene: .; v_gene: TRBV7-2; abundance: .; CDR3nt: TGTGCCAGCAGCTTACTAGCGTCTAGCACAGATACGCAGTATTTT; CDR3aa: CASSLLASSTDTQYF
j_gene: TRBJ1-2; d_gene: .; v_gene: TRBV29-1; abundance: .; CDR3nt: TGCAGCGTTGGCACAGGGTATGGCTACACCTTC; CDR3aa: CSVGTGYGYTF
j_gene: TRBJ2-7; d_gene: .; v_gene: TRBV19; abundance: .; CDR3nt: TGTGCCTCTAGAGACCGGTACACTCCTTCCTACGAGCAGTACTTC; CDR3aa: CASRDRYTPSYEQYF
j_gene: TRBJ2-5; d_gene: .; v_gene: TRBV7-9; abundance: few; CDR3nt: TGTGCCAGCAGCTCCGGGATCCAAGAGACCCAGTACTTC; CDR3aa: CASSSGIQETQYF
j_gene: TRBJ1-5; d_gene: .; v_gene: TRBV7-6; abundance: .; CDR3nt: TGTGCCAGCAGCTCAAGTAGCAATCAGCCCCAGCATTTT; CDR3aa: CASSSSSNQPQHF
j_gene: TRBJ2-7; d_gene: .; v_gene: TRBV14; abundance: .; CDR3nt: TGTGCCAGCAGCCAAGGACCCGGACAGTACTTC; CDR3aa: CASSQGPGQYF
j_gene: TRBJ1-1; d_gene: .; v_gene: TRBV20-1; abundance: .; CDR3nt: TGCAGTGCCGAAAAATATGGACCGCTGAACACTGAAGCTTTCTTT; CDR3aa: CSAEKYGPLNTEAFF
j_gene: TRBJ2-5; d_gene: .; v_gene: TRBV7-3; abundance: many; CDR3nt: TGTGCCAGCAGCTTAGTAAGGGGGGAGACCCAGTACTTC; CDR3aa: CASSLVRGETQYF
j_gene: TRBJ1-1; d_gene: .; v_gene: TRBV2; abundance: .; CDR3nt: TGTGCCAGCGTCTCAGCCCCGAACACTGAAGCTTTCTTT; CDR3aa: CASVSAPNTEAFF
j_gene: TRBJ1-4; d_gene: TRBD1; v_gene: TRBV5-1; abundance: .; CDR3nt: TGCGCCAGCAGCGACCGGGACAGGGGGAGTGAAAAACTGTTTTTT; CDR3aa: CASSDRDRGSEKLFF
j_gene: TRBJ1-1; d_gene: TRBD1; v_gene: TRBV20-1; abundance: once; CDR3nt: TGCAGTGCCACGGGACAGGGGGAAGGAGCTTTCTTT; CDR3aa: CSATGQGEGAFF
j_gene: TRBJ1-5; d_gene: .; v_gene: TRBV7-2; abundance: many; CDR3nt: TGTGCCAGCAGCCGGGACGGACCTTATCAGCCCCGGCATTTT; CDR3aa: CASSRDGPYQPRHF
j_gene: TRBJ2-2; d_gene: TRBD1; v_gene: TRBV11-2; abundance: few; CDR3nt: TGTGCCAGCAGCGACCGACGGGCGGGACAGGGTATCGGCGGGGAGCTGTTTTTT; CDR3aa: CASSDRRAGQGIGGELFF
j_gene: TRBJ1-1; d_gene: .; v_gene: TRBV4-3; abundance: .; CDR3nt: TGCGCCACTTCAGGGGCCTTAGGCACTGAAGCTTTCTTT; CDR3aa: CATSGALGTEAFF
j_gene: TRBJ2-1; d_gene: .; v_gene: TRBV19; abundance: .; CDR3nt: TGTGCCAGTAGTATAGGCGGGGATTACAATGAGCCGTTCTTC; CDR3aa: CASSIGGDYNEPFF
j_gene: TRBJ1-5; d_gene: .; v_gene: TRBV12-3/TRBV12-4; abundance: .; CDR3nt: TGTGCCAGCAGTACAGGACCACGGGGGGAGCCCCAGCATTTT; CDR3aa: CASSTGPRGEPQHF
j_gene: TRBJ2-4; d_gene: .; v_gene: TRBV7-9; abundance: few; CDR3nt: TGTGCCAGCAGCTTACGAGGAAACATTCAGTACTTC; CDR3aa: CASSLRGNIQYF
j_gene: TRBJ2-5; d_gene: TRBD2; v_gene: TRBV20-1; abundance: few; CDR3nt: TGCAGTGCTTCCGGGGGGACCCTCCAAGAGACCCAGTACTTC; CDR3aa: CSASGGTLQETQYF
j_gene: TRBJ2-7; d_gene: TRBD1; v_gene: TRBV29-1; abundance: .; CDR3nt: TGCAGCGACCCACTCGTACCCCCCAGGGGGCCCTCCTACGAGCAGTACTTC; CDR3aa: CSDPLVPPRGPSYEQYF
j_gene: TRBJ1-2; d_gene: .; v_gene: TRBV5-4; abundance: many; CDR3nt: TGTGCCAGCAGCGCGGGACTTACAAACTATGGCTACACCTTC; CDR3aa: CASSAGLTNYGYTF
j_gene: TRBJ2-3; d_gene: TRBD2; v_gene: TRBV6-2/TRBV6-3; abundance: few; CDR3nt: TGTGCCAGCAGTCCCCGGACTAGCGGGAGAGGCCCGGATACGCAGTATTTT; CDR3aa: CASSPRTSGRGPDTQYF
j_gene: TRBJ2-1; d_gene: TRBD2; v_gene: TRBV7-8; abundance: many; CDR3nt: TGTGCCAGCAGCTCCCCCGGGGGCGGGAGGTTCTCCTACAATGAGCAGTTCTTC; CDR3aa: CASSSPGGGRFSYNEQFF
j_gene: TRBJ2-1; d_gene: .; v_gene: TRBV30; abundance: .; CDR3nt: TGTGCCTGGCATCGGTACAATGAGCAGTTCTTC; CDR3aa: CAWHRYNEQFF
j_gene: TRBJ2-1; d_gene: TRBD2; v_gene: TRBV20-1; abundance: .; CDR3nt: TGCAGTGCTAGACGCAAACTAGCGGGGTTCCCATACAATGAGCAGTTCTTC; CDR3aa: CSARRKLAGFPYNEQFF
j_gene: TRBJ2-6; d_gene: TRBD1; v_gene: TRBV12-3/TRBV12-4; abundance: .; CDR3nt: TGTGCCAGCAGTTTTACAGGGGGTGATGGGGCCAACGTCCTGACTTTC; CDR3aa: CASSFTGGDGANVLTF
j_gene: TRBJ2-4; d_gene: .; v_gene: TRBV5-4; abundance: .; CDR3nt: TGTGCCAGCAGCTTGCAGCGAGCGGCCAAAAACATTCAGTACTTC; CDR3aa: CASSLQRAAKNIQYF
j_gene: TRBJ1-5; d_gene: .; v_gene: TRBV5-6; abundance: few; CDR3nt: TGTGCCAGCAGCCGATGGTCTGACACCTCGATCAATCAGCCCCAGCATTTT; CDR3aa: CASSRWSDTSINQPQHF
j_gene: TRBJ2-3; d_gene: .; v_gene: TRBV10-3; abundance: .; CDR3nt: TGTGCCACCATGCGCACAGATACGCAGTATTTT; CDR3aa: CATMRTDTQYF
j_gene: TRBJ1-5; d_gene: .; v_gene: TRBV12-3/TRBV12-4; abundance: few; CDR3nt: TGTGCCAGCAGTCGACGAAATAGGGTTCAGCCCCAGCATTTT; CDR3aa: CASSRRNRVQPQHF
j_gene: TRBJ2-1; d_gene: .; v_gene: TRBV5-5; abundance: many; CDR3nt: TGTGCCAGCAGCTTGGGGGGCCGGAACTCCTACAATGAGCAGTTCTTC; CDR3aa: CASSLGGRNSYNEQFF
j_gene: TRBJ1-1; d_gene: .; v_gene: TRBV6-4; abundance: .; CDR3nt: TGTGCCAGCAGTGACTGGGCAGGGAGCACTGAAGCTTTCTTT; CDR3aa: CASSDWAGSTEAFF
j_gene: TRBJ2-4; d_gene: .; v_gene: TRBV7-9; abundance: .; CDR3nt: TGTGCCAGCAGCCGAAAAGGGGTGGCAGACGTAGCCAAAAACATTCAGTACTTC; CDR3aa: CASSRKGVADVAKNIQYF
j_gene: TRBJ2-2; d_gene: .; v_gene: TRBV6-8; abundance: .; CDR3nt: TGTGCCAGCAGTTACCTACTCGCGAACACCGGGGAGCTGTTTTTT; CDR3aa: CASSYLLANTGELFF